These 29 T cell receptor beta chains were sequenced from one sample in a study of post-analysis software for immune sequencing data. Study-wide results and caveats: The five TRBV segments detected at higher frequency in patients than in controls included TRBV5-6, TRBV5-1 and TRBV20-1.

Prepared libraries of TCR beta cDNA carried unique molecular identifiers. TCRdb itself ran the PCR reads through MiXCR, one entry per CDR3 protein. The table shows 550,000 to 700,000 distinct CDR3 sequences, with roughly 46% occurring only once. Antigens of these TCRs are unknown. The material sequenced was blood. The receptors were sampled from a girl between 5 and 17 years old with multiple sclerosis.

For this clonotype: One junction end disagrees with the germline gene, perhaps due to a read error. This rearrangement joins TRBV6-5 to TRBJ2-7; D is unclear. Germline CDR1 MNHEY, CDR2 SVGAGI. The CDR3 consists of 14 residues. DNA for the CDR3: TGTGCCGGCAGCTTAAGTGGTAGCTCCTACGAGCAGTACTTC. Its protein product is CAGSLSGSSYEQYF.

The chain carries TRBV5-1 and TRBJ2-5, with TRBD2 identical over 10 bases. The CDR3 extends over 15 amino acids. Germline loops: CDR1 SGHRS, CDR2 YFSETQ. J gave up 2 bases and V 4 bases, and 5 bases lay outside the gene matches. The CDR3 DNA is TGCGCCAGCAGCGCCTTAGCGGGGGGTCAAGAGACCCAGTACTTC. Translation: CASSALAGGQETQYF. Full variable domain (rest looked up from reference TRBV5-1 and TRBJ2-5): KAGVTQTPRYLIKTRGQQVTLSCSPISGHRSVSWYQQTPGQGLQFLFEYFSETQRNKGNFPGRFSGRQFSNSRSEMNVSTLELGDSALYLCASSALAGGQETQYFGPGTRLLVL.

The rearrangement uses TRBV12-3 or TRBV12-4 and TRBJ2-3; D unclear. The CDR3 length is 13 residues. V dropped 6 bases and J dropped 1 base, with 8 bases sitting between them. The CDR3 loop is CASRVVGTDTQYF. The CDR3, as DNA: TGTGCCAGCAGGGTGGTGGGCACAGATACGCAGTATTTT.

This clonotype turned up a few times. The gene calls are TRBV6-5 and TRBJ2-7; D is undetermined. CDR1 MNHEY and CDR2 SVGAGI come from the germline V gene. With 1 base removed from V and 1 base from J, the gap between germline ends came to 11 bases. The CDR3 spans 15 residues. CDR3 residues: CASSYFADISYEQYF. CDR3 in DNA: TGTGCCAGCAGTTACTTCGCCGACATTTCCTACGAGCAGTACTTC.

The chain links TRBV7-9 to TRBJ2-7; D is uncertain. V dropped 6 bases and J dropped 5 bases, with 5 bases sitting between them. This CDR3 contains 10 residues. From germline, CDR1 is SEHNR and CDR2 FQNEAQ (reference sequence). The CDR3 nucleotides are TGTGCCAGCAGTAGGAACGAGCAGTACTTC. Encoded protein: CASSRNEQYF.

This clonotype was picked up one time. Relative to the germline gene, one junction end is altered; a read error may explain this. The chain joins TRBV5-1 to TRBJ1-2; D remains ambiguous. Germline-derived CDR1 and CDR2 are SGHRS and YFSETQ. The CDR3 extends over 12 amino acids. Here the CDR3 reads CASTLGGHGYTF. CDR3 nucleotides: TGCGCCAGCACCTTGGGTGGCCATGGCTACACCTTC.

This clonotype was seen more than once but under ten times. The chain is built from TRBV6-5 and TRBJ1-1, with D possibly TRBD1 on 6 matching bases. V was clipped by 7 bases and J by 5 bases, with 17 bases between them. The CDR3 loop spans 14 amino acids. The germline V gene has CDR1 MNHEY and CDR2 SVGAGI. The CDR3 sequence: CASTLSRGGTEAFF. The CDR3, as DNA: TGTGCCAGCACTTTAAGCAGGGGAGGAACTGAAGCTTTCTTT.

Notes on this clonotype: The junction does not match germline at one end; this may be a read error. The chain recombines TRBV10-3 with TRBJ2-1; the match to TRBD2 covers 7 bases. The V gene's germline CDR1 is ENHRY and CDR2 SYGVKD. CDR3 length equals 14 residues. The CDR3 sequence: CAISEGGGPYEQCF. The DNA for the CDR3 is TGTGCCATCAGTGAGGGGGGAGGGCCATATGAGCAGTGCTTC.

The V call is TRBV12-3 or TRBV12-4, the J call TRBJ2-5; D ambiguous. CDR3 length equals 13 residues. Trimming took off 4 bases at V and 11 bases at J, with 17 bases between the two ends. The CDR3 loop reads CASSYGGPNEQYF. The CDR3 bases are TGTGCCAGCAGTTATGGCGGCCCCAATGAGCAGTACTTC.

This clonotype appeared a few times. V gene TRBV6-5 combines with J gene TRBJ2-5, with D maybe TRBD2 (5 bases). The germline CDR1 and CDR2 sequences are MNHEY and SVGAGI. The CDR3 sequence is 11 residues long. Trimming took off 8 bases at V and 3 bases at J, with 7 bases between the two ends. The CDR3 DNA reads as TGTGCCAGCGGGCGGGAAGAGACCCAGTACTTC. Translating gives CASGREETQYF.

The V and J genes are TRBV29-1 and TRBJ2-1, with D possibly being TRBD2 (5 bases). The CDR3 is made up of 14 amino acids. CDR1 and CDR2 (germline): SQVTM, ANQGSEA. Trimming took off 6 bases at V and 4 bases at J, with 16 bases between the two ends. CDR3 bases: TGCAGCGTCGGCCTGTCCGGCGGGTACAATGAGCAGTTCTTC. Translation gives CSVGLSGGYNEQFF.

This clonotype was observed a few times. The rearrangement uses TRBV12-3 or TRBV12-4 and TRBJ2-1; D is undetermined. Trimming removed 5 bases at V and 0 bases at J, with 17 bases between. There are 17 residues in the CDR3. The CDR3: CASSPEGGRSSYNEQFF. CDR3 DNA: TGTGCCAGCAGTCCCGAAGGTGGGCGGAGCTCCTACAATGAGCAGTTCTTC.

The table lists this clonotype with a few counts. V is TRBV10-3 and J is TRBJ1-5, with a tentative D call TRBD1 (5 bases). Germline V gene sequence: CDR1 ENHRY, CDR2 SYGVKD. This CDR3 comprises 13 residues. The V end was cut by 9 bases, the J end by 5 bases, with 14 bases between. CDR3 bases: TGTGCCATAGGGGCCCGAGACGATCAGCCCCAGCATTTT. This gives the protein CAIGARDDQPQHF.

The CDR3 here is CASSLVSSYGYTF. The CDR3 DNA follows: TGTGCCAGCAGTTTAGTATCGTCCTATGGCTACACCTTC. The chain links TRBV12-3 or TRBV12-4 to TRBJ1-2; D remains ambiguous. The CDR3 totals 13 residues. V lost 1 base, J lost 4 bases, and 7 bases lay in between.

This clonotype showed up just a few times. The J gene is TRBJ2-7, the V gene TRBV6-5; 7 bases agree with TRBD1. The germline CDR1 and CDR2 sequences are MNHEY and SVGAGI. The CDR3 has 12 amino acids. V trimming: 8 bases; J trimming: 2 bases; junction bases outside the gene matches: 3. CDR3 residues: CASGDRPYEQYF. Here the CDR3 DNA reads TGTGCCAGCGGGGACAGACCCTACGAGCAGTACTTC.

This chain links TRBV29-1 with TRBJ2-1, with 15 bases lining up with TRBD2. The CDR3 has 15 amino acids. CDR1 and CDR2 (germline): SQVTM, ANQGSEA. The V gene end was trimmed by 4 bases and the J gene end by 7 bases; junction bases not matched to a gene: 5. In nucleotides, the CDR3 is TGCAGCGTTGGGGAAGGGACTAGCGGGAGGAATGAGCAGTTCTTC. Protein: CSVGEGTSGRNEQFF.

There are a few counts of this clonotype. The gene calls are TRBV10-2 and TRBJ2-3; 9 bases line up with TRBD2. This CDR3 has 14 amino acids. Germline V gene sequence: CDR1 WSHSY, CDR2 SAAADI. With 7 bases clipped from V and 2 bases from J, the junction kept 4 bases outside the gene matches. In DNA, the CDR3 is TGCGCCAGCATTGGGACTAGCTTCACAGATACGCAGTATTTT. It yields the protein CASIGTSFTDTQYF.

There are many counts of this clonotype. This chain joins TRBV29-1 and TRBJ2-7, with D tentatively TRBD1 (6 bases). This CDR3 has 13 amino acids. Deletions cut 5 bases from V and 2 bases from J, with 13 bases between. CDR1 and CDR2 (germline): SQVTM, ANQGSEA. This CDR3 reads CSVKTGTTYEQYF. Here the CDR3 DNA reads TGCAGCGTTAAGACAGGCACCACCTACGAGCAGTACTTC.

The V gene is TRBV4-1, the J gene TRBJ1-5; D call uncertain. V gave up 5 bases and J gave up 5 bases, with 16 bases separating them. Germline V gene sequence: CDR1 MGHRA, CDR2 YSYEKL. This CDR3 is built from 15 residues. In nucleotides, the CDR3 is TGCGCCAGCAGCTCAATTTGGGGTGATGATCAGCCCCAGCATTTT. It translates to CASSSIWGDDQPQHF.

The chain combines TRBV27 with TRBJ2-7, with 10 bases identical to TRBD2. J lost 2 bases, V lost 4 bases, and 8 bases had no gene match. CDR3 size: 16 residues. The V gene's germline CDR1 is MNHEY and CDR2 SMNVEV (reference sequence). CDR3 nucleotides: TGTGCCAGCAGTTACCTAGCGGGAGTTGGACCCTACGAGCAGTACTTC. Amino acids: CASSYLAGVGPYEQYF.

The rearrangement uses TRBV30 and TRBJ2-1; D gene ambiguous. The length of the CDR3 is 12 residues. Germline-derived CDR1 and CDR2 are GTSNPN and SVGIG (reference sequence). V was clipped by 2 bases and J by 7 bases, with 9 bases between them. The CDR3 DNA sequence: TGTGCCTGGAGTATAACACGGAATGAGCAGTTCTTC. Translated: CAWSITRNEQFF.

This chain joins TRBV5-1 and TRBJ2-5, with no clear D. The closer fit of TRBJ2-7 to the DNA end suggests the J call may be wrong. The germline gives CDR1 SGHRS, CDR2 YFSETQ. The CDR3 covers 16 residues. The CDR3 sequence: CASSLASIRSHYEQYF. DNA of the CDR3: TGCGCCAGCAGCTTGGCCTCCATAAGGTCACACTACGAGCAGTACTTC.

The table lists this clonotype with a few counts. The gene calls are TRBV4-1 and TRBJ2-1; D perhaps matches TRBD2 (7 bases). Germline V lookup: CDR1 MGHRA, CDR2 YSYEKL. V was pared by 4 bases and J by 4 bases, with 14 bases between. This CDR3 contains 15 residues. DNA of the CDR3: TGCGCCAGCAGCCCTTTGGGGGGGCCTTACAATGAGCAGTTCTTC. It yields the protein CASSPLGGPYNEQFF.

This clonotype occurred a few times. One junction end disagrees with the germline gene, perhaps due to a read error. This chain links TRBV5-6 with TRBJ1-2; D remains ambiguous. Germline V lookup: CDR1 SGHDT, CDR2 YYEEEE. The CDR3 totals 14 residues. CDR3 DNA sequence: TGCGCCAGCAGCTTGGATCCGGGCGGGTATGGCTACACCTTC. Translation: CASSLDPGGYGYTF.

The chain links TRBV10-1 to TRBJ2-3; 9 bases line up with TRBD1. Germline loops: CDR1 WNHNN, CDR2 SYGVQD (reference sequence). V shed 4 bases, J shed 4 bases, and the junction held 6 bases outside the gene matches. The CDR3 is 15 amino acids. CDR3 in amino acids: CASSGPGQGSDTQYF. The DNA for the CDR3 is TGCGCCAGCAGTGGGCCGGGACAGGGCTCAGATACGCAGTATTTT.

This clonotype came up many times. This sequence joins TRBV5-1 and TRBJ2-7; D tentatively reads TRBD1 or TRBD2 (6 bases each). V lost 6 bases, J lost 0 bases, and 16 bases lay in between. Germline V lookup: CDR1 SGHRS, CDR2 YFSETQ. CDR3 length: 15 residues. CDR3 residues: CASTTGAGHSYEQYF. The DNA of the CDR3 is TGCGCCAGCACCACGGGGGCAGGGCACTCCTACGAGCAGTACTTC.

This chain joins TRBV7-3 and TRBJ1-2; possible D gene TRBD1, 6 bases. This CDR3 has 13 amino acids. The V end lost 4 bases, the J end lost 7 bases, and 13 bases lay between the germline ends. The germline CDR1 and CDR2 sequences are SGHTA and FQGTGA. The CDR3, as DNA: TGTGCCAGCAGCTCTCAGGGGTTTGGTGGCTACACCTTC. Encoded protein: CASSSQGFGGYTF.

The rearrangement joins TRBV7-6 to TRBJ2-3; 7 positions agree with TRBD2. The CDR3 contains 16 residues. Trimming cost V 5 bases and J 3 bases; bases outside gene matches: 11. The germline V gene encodes CDR1 SGHVS and CDR2 FNYEAQ. Here the CDR3 DNA reads TGTGCCAGCAGCCCGAGAGCGGGATCTGAGACAGATACGCAGTATTTT. It encodes CASSPRAGSETDTQYF.

This clonotype was recorded a few times. This chain connects TRBV29-1 to TRBJ2-3; the D gene is possibly TRBD2 (6 bases). The germline CDR1 and CDR2 sequences are SQVTM and ANQGSEA. This CDR3 has 12 amino acids. Trimming took 3 bases from V and 5 from J, leaving 9 bases between them. The CDR3 DNA reads as TGCAGCGTTGAGGAGGGCGTAGATACGCAGTATTTT. Amino acid sequence: CSVEEGVDTQYF.